This passage covers 10 T cell receptor beta chains from one sample sequenced in a study of identical twins. TCRdb fed the 5' RACE reads into MiXCR, producing one record per CDR3 protein. The sample shows under 900,000 distinct CDR3 sequences, around a sixth of them seen only once. These sequences were also reported in another study, on T cells expressing NK-cell markers.

Sample: PBMCs. These receptors all come from a woman between 18 and 29 years old in good health.

This clonotype came up a few times. The chain recombines TRBV20-1 with TRBJ2-7; D might be TRBD1 (5 bases). The V gene's germline CDR1 is DFQATT and CDR2 SNEGSKA (reference sequence). V shed 6 bases and J shed 2 bases, with 14 bases lying between them. CDR3 length equals 13 residues. The CDR3: CSAQHDSTYEQYF. DNA for the CDR3: TGCAGTGCGCAGCATGACAGCACCTACGAGCAGTACTTC.

CDR3: CSAIRGPFNQPQHF. The CDR3 DNA reads as TGCAGTGCTATCAGAGGGCCCTTCAATCAGCCCCAGCATTTT. The chain combines TRBV20-1 with TRBJ1-5; D is uncertain. The CDR3 contains 14 residues. Between the trimmed V and J ends, which lost 4 bases and 3 bases, there was a span of 13 bases. Germline V gene lookup returns CDR1 DFQATT and CDR2 SNEGSKA (reference sequence).

This clonotype appeared a few times. This chain uses TRBV12-3 or TRBV12-4 with TRBJ1-5, with D possibly matching TRBD1 (6 bases). The length of the CDR3 is 13 residues. The ends were cut back, 6 bases at V and 5 bases at J, with 11 bases in the middle. The CDR3 nucleotides are TGTGCCAGCAGGACAGGCCTTGATCAGCCCCAGCATTTT. Residues: CASRTGLDQPQHF.

This clonotype appeared a few times. The chain has TRBV6-2 or TRBV6-3 and TRBJ1-2; D is undetermined. With 7 bases removed from V and 8 bases from J, the gap between germline ends came to 14 bases. Germline V gene sequence: CDR1 MNHEY, CDR2 SVGEGT. The CDR3 covers 12 residues. Written as DNA, the CDR3 is TGTGCCAGCACCGACGCGTTGGAAGGCTACACCTTC. Protein product: CASTDALEGYTF.

This clonotype has a handful of counts. The rearrangement links TRBV6-5 to TRBJ2-7, with 11 nucleotides matching TRBD2. This CDR3 has 16 residues. Germline CDR1 is MNHEY and CDR2 is SVGAGI. V lost 2 bases, J lost 6 bases, and 9 bases stayed unmatched. As DNA, the CDR3 is TGTGCCAGCAGTTACCACACTAGCGGGAGATCCCTCGAGCAGTACTTC. Amino acid sequence: CASSYHTSGRSLEQYF.

The chain links TRBV20-1 to TRBJ1-1; D might be TRBD1 (6 bases). The germline V gene has CDR1 DFQATT and CDR2 SNEGSKA (reference sequence). The V end was cut by 6 bases, the J end by 5 bases, with 16 bases between. The CDR3 is made up of 13 amino acids. DNA of the CDR3: TGCAGTGCCCCCTCACAGGGTGGGACTGAAGCTTTCTTT. Residues: CSAPSQGGTEAFF.

The rearrangement joins TRBV6-6 to TRBJ2-5, with 10 bases fitting TRBD1. The V gene's germline CDR1 is MNHNY and CDR2 SVGAGI (reference sequence). V dropped 6 bases and J dropped 4; count of bases not matched to a gene: 2. The CDR3 runs to 13 residues. As DNA, the CDR3 is TGTGCCAGCAGCTGGACAGGGGGAGAGACCCAGTACTTC. Translating gives CASSWTGGETQYF.

The table lists this clonotype with a few counts. V usage is TRBV10-3 and J usage is TRBJ2-2; 13 bases align to TRBD2. Germline V gene sequence: CDR1 ENHRY, CDR2 SYGVKD. The CDR3 runs to 16 residues. Losses at the gene ends were 2 bases for V and 4 bases for J; bases not matched to a gene: 1. In DNA, the CDR3 is TGTGCCATCAGTGAGGGACTAGCGGGGGTCACCGGGGAGCTGTTTTTT. It translates to CAISEGLAGVTGELFF.

The genes are TRBV12-3 or TRBV12-4 and TRBJ2-7; 10 positions agree with TRBD1. This CDR3 has 15 residues. The junction had 10 bases not matched to a gene; V was cut back by 5 bases and J by 6 bases. CDR3 DNA: TGTGCCAGCAGTCGCTCGGGACAGGGGAAAATCGAGCAGTACTTC. Protein: CASSRSGQGKIEQYF.

This clonotype was counted between two and nine times. V is TRBV10-3 and J is TRBJ2-1; D perhaps matches TRBD2 (7 bases). This CDR3 region has 15 residues. Germline V gene sequence: CDR1 ENHRY, CDR2 SYGVKD. Between the trimmed V and J ends, which lost 3 bases and 8 bases, there was a span of 17 bases. The CDR3 protein is CAISDGGGGVDEQFF. The CDR3 bases are TGTGCCATCAGTGATGGGGGAGGGGGTGTGGATGAGCAGTTCTTC.